This T cell receptor (beta chain) originates from a study of OX40 agonist ivuxolimab in advanced cancers. On the study more broadly: Patients assigned to dose escalation were diagnosed with hepatocellular carcinoma, melanoma, renal cell or head and neck cancer.

Findings of the study overall: Averaging showed that CD8+ T cells had more expanded clones than CD4+ did. Relatively little clonal expansion, among the lowest observed, appeared in partial responders at 0.1-3.0 mg/kg. CD4+ and CD8+ blood T cells expanded clonally by week 6 at 0.1 to 3.0 mg/kg.

The germline V gene encodes CDR1 SSHAT and CDR2 FNYEAQ (reference sequence). The CDR3 totals 14 residues. With 2 bases removed from V and 4 bases from J, the gap between germline ends came to 8 bases. Assay: immunoSEQ multiplex PCR; the TCRdb copy retains only in-frame clones and omits some. The sample has 90,000 to 95,000 clones, around 87% seen once. Comment on this clone: Its specificity is unknown.

Material: CD4+ or CD8+ T cells sorted from blood, obtained in a trial of the OX40 agonist ivuxolimab. This chain uses TRBV7-7 with TRBJ2-2, with no clear D. The sequence derives from an adult with an advanced solid tumor such as melanoma, head and neck, liver or kidney cancer. The CDR3 sequence is CASSLSSGTGELFF. CDR3 sequence (DNA): TGTGCCAGCAGCTTAAGCTCGGGCACCGGGGAGCTGTTTTTT.